Detailed here is one T cell receptor beta chain. Its specificity is not known. The data stem from a study of cytomegalovirus exposure and HLA in healthy donors. Study-level results: The authors listed 164 TCR beta chains as cytomegalovirus-associated. Differences between HLA loci emerged in a later analysis of TCR association rates, with DRB1 most and HLA-C fewest.

Primers included in the PCR were 60 Vbeta and 13 Jbeta primers. Produced via immunoSEQ multiplex PCR; TCRdb's table is partial and in-frame only. The profile shows about 96,000 clones, 65% to 75% of them singletons. The V and J ends lost 0 bases and 3 bases respectively, with 16 bases between them. Germline V lookup: CDR1 SQVTM, CDR2 ANQGSEA. This CDR3 has 16 amino acids. Material: PBMCs. The sequence was collected from a female donor in good health and CMV-seropositive. V is TRBV29-1 and J is TRBJ2-3; D is possibly TRBD2 (6 bases). CDR3 region: CSVEDRLRGGTDTQYF. The CDR3 DNA reads as TGCAGCGTTGAAGATCGTTTGCGGGGTGGGACAGATACGCAGTATTTT.